The 25 T cell receptor beta chains below all came from one sample that was sequenced in a study of blood T cell repertoires in COVID-19. This table comes from immunoSEQ multiplex PCR, and its TCRdb copy is limited to in-frame clones, with some not included. The repertoire holds about 88,000 clones, 90% seen once, with approximately 1.7% in the top ten. Material: peripheral blood. The source is a man in his 60s with acute or convalescent COVID-19.

The V and J genes are TRBV6-6 and TRBJ1-6, with 8 bases lining up with TRBD1. The germline V gene has CDR1 MNHNY and CDR2 SVGAGI (reference sequence). The ends lost 6 bases at V and 13 bases at J; junction bases unmatched: 5. The CDR3 has 12 amino acids. The CDR3 loop is CASSPGGRPLHF. The DNA for the CDR3 is TGTGCCAGCAGCCCAGGGGGCCGTCCCCTCCACTTT.

J is TRBJ2-4 and V is TRBV12-3 or TRBV12-4, with a possible D match to TRBD1 (5 bases). The CDR3 contains 12 residues. V was cut by 3 bases and J by 7 bases, with 7 bases left in between. The CDR3 DNA is TGTGCCAGCAGTTTTGACAGTAACATTCAGTACTTC. Amino acid sequence: CASSFDSNIQYF.

This clone appeared a single time. The J gene is TRBJ2-3, the V gene TRBV29-1; the D gene is possibly TRBD2 (7 bases). Between the trimmed V and J ends, which lost 7 bases and 5 bases, there was a span of 19 bases. The CDR3 loop spans 14 amino acids. The germline V gene encodes CDR1 SQVTM and CDR2 ANQGSEA. The CDR3 DNA follows: TGCAGCGCCGCCAGGGGCGGGAGAGAAGATACGCAGTATTTT. Translation: CSAARGGREDTQYF.

This clone was seen just once. V and J are TRBV27 and TRBJ2-4; D is perhaps TRBD1 (6 bases). Germline CDR1 is MNHEY and CDR2 is SMNVEV (reference sequence). The CDR3 spans 16 residues. V lost 5 bases and J lost 2, with 16 bases in between. CDR3 amino acids: CASSTLTGSPKNIQYF. As DNA, the CDR3 is TGTGCCAGCAGTACCCTGACAGGTTCGCCCAAAAACATTCAGTACTTC.

The chain recombines TRBV24-1 with TRBJ2-1; 7 bases match TRBD1. Germline V gives CDR1 KGHDR, CDR2 SFDVKD. Unmatched junction bases numbered 3, after V lost 5 bases and J lost 3 bases. This CDR3 contains 14 residues. The CDR3 coding sequence is TGTGCCACCAGTGGGGGGACAGTCTACAATGAGCAGTTCTTC. Amino acid sequence: CATSGGTVYNEQFF.

V gene TRBV4-3 combines with J gene TRBJ1-1, with TRBD1 identical over 7 bases. Germline loops: CDR1 LGHNA, CDR2 YSLEER. V lost 5 bases to trimming and J lost 4 bases; unmatched junction nucleotides: 1. The CDR3 length is 12 residues. The chain's CDR3 is CASSSGGTEAFF. CDR3 sequence (DNA): TGCGCCAGCAGCTCAGGGGGCACTGAAGCTTTCTTT.

This chain uses TRBV4-1 with TRBJ2-7; the match to TRBD2 covers 12 bases. Trimming cost V 4 bases and J 3 bases; bases outside gene matches: 7. Germline CDR1 and CDR2: MGHRA and YSYEKL. This CDR3 is 16 amino acids long. The DNA of the CDR3 is TGCGCCAGCAGCCCAGGACTAGCGGGGATTAGCTACGAGCAGTACTTC. Amino acid sequence: CASSPGLAGISYEQYF.

To note about this clone: Relative to the germline gene, one junction end is altered; a read error may explain this. V and J are TRBV5-6 and TRBJ2-3; 8 positions match TRBD2. This CDR3 is 13 amino acids long. CDR1 and CDR2 (germline): SGHDT, YYEEEE. CDR3 region: CASSRTSRDTQYF. In nucleotides, the CDR3 is TGTGCCAGCAGCCGGACTAGCAGAGATACGCAGTATTTT.

This clone has a single count. A read error may account for a junction end that differs from germline. The chain joins TRBV7-9 to TRBJ2-5; 7 positions match TRBD2. Germline V lookup: CDR1 SEHNR, CDR2 FQNEAQ (reference sequence). The CDR3 is made up of 13 amino acids. The CDR3 DNA reads TGTGCCAGCAGGGTAGCGGGTGAAGAGATCCAGTACTTC. Translating it yields CASRVAGEEIQYF.

The V gene is TRBV19, the J gene TRBJ2-1; 11 bases agree with TRBD2. CDR3 size: 14 residues. Germline CDR1 is LNHDA and CDR2 is SQIVND (reference sequence). V dropped 5 bases and J dropped 8; count of bases not matched to a gene: 5. This CDR3 is CASSVASGRYEQFF. The CDR3 region has the DNA TGTGCCAGTAGTGTAGCTAGCGGGAGGTATGAGCAGTTCTTC.

The chain is built from TRBV7-9 and TRBJ2-3; D not certain. This CDR3 comprises 13 residues. Germline V gene data show CDR1 as SEHNR and CDR2 as FQNEAQ (reference sequence). The V gene lost 1 base and the J gene lost 9 bases, with 11 bases spanning the gap. CDR3 DNA: TGTGCCAGCAGCTTAGAAGGATTCGGGACGCAGTATTTT. The encoded protein is CASSLEGFGTQYF. Using reference TRBV7-9 and TRBJ2-3 for the parts outside the CDR3, the full variable domain is DTGVSQNPRHKITKRGQNVTFRCDPISEHNRLYWYRQTLGQGPEFLTYFQNEAQLEKSRLLSDRFSAERPKGSFSTLEIQRTEQGDSAMYLCASSLEGFGTQYFGPGTRLTVL.

The chain joins TRBV18 to TRBJ1-4; 8 positions agree with TRBD1. V gave up 3 bases and J gave up 7 bases; unmatched junction bases: 7. This CDR3 contains 15 residues. The germline V gene has CDR1 KGHSH and CDR2 LQKENI. The CDR3 is CASSPPQGAGEKLFF. In DNA, the CDR3 is TGTGCCAGCTCACCCCCTCAGGGGGCGGGTGAAAAACTGTTTTTT.

The chain has TRBV7-2 and TRBJ2-7, with 7 positions matching TRBD2. The CDR3 totals 15 residues. Losses at the gene ends were 0 bases for V and 4 bases for J; bases not matched to a gene: 6. Germline V gene data show CDR1 as SGHTA and CDR2 as FQGNSA. The CDR3 DNA sequence: TGTGCCAGCAGCTTAGCGGGCGGGAGAGGTTACGAGCAGTACTTC. This encodes CASSLAGGRGYEQYF. The complete variable domain, with remaining parts taken from reference TRBV7-2 and TRBJ2-7, reads GAGVSQSPSNKVTEKGKDVELRCDPISGHTALYWYRQSLGQGLEFLIYFQGNSAPDKSGLPSDRFSAERTGGSVSTLTIQRTQQEDSAVYLCASSLAGGRGYEQYFGPGTRLTVT.

The gene calls are TRBV11-3 and TRBJ1-1, with D maybe TRBD1 (6 bases). CDR3 length: 14 amino acids. Germline V gene data show CDR1 as SGHNT and CDR2 as YENEEA. The V gene lost 0 bases and the J gene lost 9 bases, with 14 bases spanning the gap. Here the CDR3 reads CASSLDGGDRKAFF. The CDR3 coding sequence is TGTGCCAGCAGCTTAGATGGTGGTGACAGGAAAGCTTTCTTT.

The gene calls are TRBV27 and TRBJ1-1, with 8 positions matching TRBD1. With V trimmed by 7 bases and J by 4 bases, 14 bases remained unmatched. The V gene's germline CDR1 is MNHEY and CDR2 SMNVEV (reference sequence). This CDR3 has 16 residues. The CDR3: CASNPGQGFLSTEAFF. The CDR3 DNA sequence: TGTGCCAGCAACCCCGGACAGGGATTTTTGAGCACTGAAGCTTTCTTT.

The chain carries TRBV4-3 and TRBJ2-5; 11 positions match TRBD2. This CDR3 is 15 amino acids long. J gave up 3 bases and V 4 bases, and 4 bases lay outside the gene matches. Germline values: CDR1 LGHNA, CDR2 YSLEER. CDR3 sequence: CASSRLAGGKETQYF. Written as DNA, the CDR3 is TGCGCCAGCAGCCGTCTAGCGGGAGGTAAAGAGACCCAGTACTTC.

The chain carries TRBV7-9 and TRBJ1-4, with D hard to call. Germline CDR1 SEHNR, CDR2 FQNEAQ (reference sequence). V lost 5 bases and J 7 bases, leaving 5 bases between the germline ends. This CDR3 has 11 amino acids. The CDR3 nucleotides are TGTGCCAGCAGCCGGGGTGAAAAACTGTTTTTT. Translated: CASSRGEKLFF.

This sequence joins TRBV20-1 and TRBJ2-1; 10 nucleotides match TRBD2. V was pared by 3 bases and J by 5 bases, with 10 bases of the junction left unmatched. Per the germline V gene, CDR1 is DFQATT and CDR2 is SNEGSKA (reference sequence). The CDR3 sequence is 16 residues long. The CDR3 loop reads CSASPFGLAANNEQFF. The CDR3 DNA reads as TGCAGTGCTAGTCCCTTCGGACTAGCGGCTAACAATGAGCAGTTCTTC.

The chain links TRBV5-1 to TRBJ1-1; a weak D match, TRBD1 (6 bases). The ends were cut back, 3 bases at V and 0 bases at J, with 15 bases in the middle. Per the germline V gene, CDR1 is SGHRS and CDR2 is YFSETQ. This CDR3 is 16 amino acids long. CDR3 DNA: TGCGCCAGCAGCTCACAACAGGGCCGGGTGAACACTGAAGCTTTCTTT. Its protein product is CASSSQQGRVNTEAFF.

The genes are TRBV19 and TRBJ2-5; D unclear. V gave up 5 bases and J gave up 6 bases, with 13 bases separating them. Per germline, CDR1 LNHDA and CDR2 SQIVND (reference sequence). This CDR3 contains 13 residues. Written as DNA, the CDR3 is TGTGCCAGTAGTCTGGTGGGCTCGCAGACCCAGTACTTC. Its protein product is CASSLVGSQTQYF.

This clone came up once. V is TRBV7-9 and J is TRBJ2-1; tentatively, D is TRBD2 (5 bases). Germline CDR1 reads SEHNR; CDR2 reads FQNEAQ (reference sequence). This CDR3 spans 14 amino acids. Trimming removed 5 bases at V and 9 bases at J, with 17 bases between. The CDR3 sequence is CASSIQAGVPEQFF. In nucleotides, the CDR3 is TGTGCCAGCAGCATTCAGGCGGGTGTTCCTGAGCAGTTCTTC. Filled out from reference TRBV7-9 and TRBJ2-1, the complete variable domain reads DTGVSQNPRHKITKRGQNVTFRCDPISEHNRLYWYRQTLGQGPEFLTYFQNEAQLEKSRLLSDRFSAERPKGSFSTLEIQRTEQGDSAMYLCASSIQAGVPEQFFGPGTRLTVL.

The genes are TRBV7-8 and TRBJ1-6, with TRBD1 matching 8 bases. The V and J ends lost 5 bases and 7 bases, in that order; junction bases with no gene match: 4. The CDR3 has 14 residues. CDR1 and CDR2 from the germline V gene are SGHVS and FQNEAQ. CDR3 residues: CASSGGQENSPLHF. The DNA for the CDR3 is TGTGCCAGCAGCGGGGGACAGGAGAATTCACCCCTCCACTTT.

The gene calls are TRBV19 and TRBJ1-1, with 7 bases lining up with TRBD1. The trim removed 5 bases at V and 1 base at J, leaving 4 bases unmatched. Germline V gene sequence: CDR1 LNHDA, CDR2 SQIVND (reference sequence). There are 14 residues in the CDR3. In nucleotides, the CDR3 is TGTGCCAGTAGTTATGGACAGGAGAACACTGAAGCTTTCTTT. Protein: CASSYGQENTEAFF.

CDR3 residues: CASSQDHSGKGYEQFF. CDR3 DNA sequence: TGCGCCAGCAGCCAAGATCATAGCGGGAAGGGGTATGAGCAGTTCTTC. The chain employs TRBV4-1 and TRBJ2-1, with 8 bases lining up with TRBD2. The germline V gene has CDR1 MGHRA and CDR2 YSYEKL. The CDR3 is 16 residues long. The V and J ends lost 0 bases and 8 bases, in that order; junction bases with no gene match: 9.

The chain has TRBV13 and TRBJ2-3; 7 bases agree with TRBD1. Germline CDR1 is PRHDT and CDR2 is FYEKMQ (reference sequence). CDR3 length: 17 amino acids. The J segment lost 1 base and the V segment lost 0 bases, leaving 7 bases of the junction unmatched. The CDR3 DNA reads as TGTGCCAGCAGCTTAGGTGCACAGGGGCGCGGCACAGATACGCAGTATTTT. This sequence encodes CASSLGAQGRGTDTQYF.